This T cell receptor (beta chain) came from a study of T-cell reconstitution after alpha-beta-depleted transplantation in children. Preparation of the TCRbeta library used unique molecular identifiers. Each CDR3 protein is one row after TCRdb ran MiXCR on the PCR reads. The repertoire has about 980,000 distinct CDR3 sequences, around 30% of them found once; the top ten carry roughly 27%. Points from the study as a whole: T cells produced anew were the main source of T-cell counts and diversity one year after transplant. The high TCRbeta diversity at day 60 in some patients came from surviving recipient T cells and thymic progenitors. Roughly two months post-transplant, alpha-beta T cells reportedly originated from several hundred graft clones that had expanded.

Germline lookup yields CDR1 DFQATT and CDR2 SNEGSKA (reference sequence). This CDR3 region has 14 residues. V shed 2 bases and J shed 0 bases, with 8 bases lying between them. In this sample, this clonotype turned up a few times. Its specificity is unknown. Sequenced material: PBMCs, mostly from graft donor cells, taken 360 days after TCRalphabeta/CD19-depleted stem cell transplant. This sequence was found in a boy under three years old who had a stem cell transplant for SCID, so the T cells may come from the graft donor. The chain carries TRBV20-1 and TRBJ1-5; no firm D call. In nucleotides, the CDR3 is TGCAGTGCTAGACTAACTAGTAGCAATCAGCCCCAGCATTTT. Its translation is CSARLTSSNQPQHF.